The rows below give T cell receptor beta chains drawn from one sample of a study of T cell responses to AZD1222 COVID-19 vaccine. Sequencing was performed with immunoSEQ multiplex PCR; in TCRdb, only in-frame clones are kept and a portion is missing. The table lists more than 110,000 clones, about 89% of them singletons. The sequencing used peripheral blood, collected on day 0 of AZD1222 vaccination. The receptor set was obtained from an adult in good health. Each CDR3 is given with its conserved first and last residue. The D gene is left open where the match is weak. Where a row states a size, it is once, few, many or the class of an expanded clone; other rows omit it.

abundance: once
d_gene: -
v_gene: TRBV24-1
j_gene: TRBJ2-2
CDR3nt: TGTGCCACCAGTGGACAGAGAGACACCGGGGAGCTGTTTTTT
CDR3aa: CATSGQRDTGELFF

abundance: -
d_gene: TRBD1
v_gene: TRBV24-1
j_gene: TRBJ1-2
CDR3nt: TGTGCCACCAGTGACCGGGACAGGGGCTATGGCTACACCTTC
CDR3aa: CATSDRDRGYGYTF

abundance: once
d_gene: -
v_gene: TRBV12-5
j_gene: TRBJ1-3
CDR3nt: TGTGCTAGTGGTTTGCCGATCGGGGGAGGCGGTGTAGTTACTGGAAACACCATATATTTT
CDR3aa: CASGLPIGGGGVVTGNTIYF

abundance: -
d_gene: -
v_gene: TRBV5-1
j_gene: TRBJ2-5
CDR3nt: TGCGCCAGCAGCTTGGAACGGGGGCGGGAGACCCAGTACTTC
CDR3aa: CASSLERGRETQYF

abundance: -
d_gene: TRBD2
v_gene: TRBV7-3
j_gene: TRBJ2-1
CDR3nt: TGTGCCAGCAGCTTAAGCCTAGCGGGAGGGTACAATGAGCAGTTCTTC
CDR3aa: CASSLSLAGGYNEQFF

abundance: -
d_gene: -
v_gene: TRBV20-1
j_gene: TRBJ2-7
CDR3nt: TGCAGTGCTAGACCGGCGGGCCGGCAGTACTTC
CDR3aa: CSARPAGRQYF

abundance: -
d_gene: TRBD2
v_gene: TRBV10-2
j_gene: TRBJ2-1
CDR3nt: TGCGCCAGCGAACCCATCGCGGGAGGGGACAATGAGCAGTTCTTC
CDR3aa: CASEPIAGGDNEQFF

abundance: -
d_gene: -
v_gene: TRBV20-1
j_gene: TRBJ2-1
CDR3nt: TGCAGTGCTAGACTAGTTGGTGAGCAGTTCTTC
CDR3aa: CSARLVGEQFF

abundance: -
d_gene: -
v_gene: TRBV10-1
j_gene: TRBJ1-1
CDR3nt: TGCGCCAGCAAGTTAACCCTGGCGGCAAACGAAGCTTTCTTT
CDR3aa: CASKLTLAANEAFF

abundance: -
d_gene: -
v_gene: TRBV5-6
j_gene: TRBJ2-7
CDR3nt: TGTGCCAGCAGCTTGTACCAGGGCCTAGAGCAGTACTTC
CDR3aa: CASSLYQGLEQYF

abundance: -
d_gene: TRBD2
v_gene: TRBV4-2
j_gene: TRBJ2-4
CDR3nt: TGTGCCAGTCAGAAGCGGGGAGGGGTCGCGGACATTCAGTACTTC
CDR3aa: CASQKRGGVADIQYF

abundance: -
d_gene: -
v_gene: TRBV5-1
j_gene: TRBJ2-7
CDR3nt: TGCGCCAGCAGCTTGAATGGGGGGAACGCCTACGAGCAGTACTTC
CDR3aa: CASSLNGGNAYEQYF

abundance: -
d_gene: -
v_gene: TRBV5-8
j_gene: TRBJ1-2
CDR3nt: TGTGCCAGCAGCTTGGCGGGAATTATAAACTATGGCTACACCTTC
CDR3aa: CASSLAGIINYGYTF

abundance: -
d_gene: -
v_gene: TRBV28
j_gene: TRBJ1-2
CDR3nt: TGTGCCAGCAGTTTAATCCCCACCCTCCTGACAGACACTTTTAACTATGGCTACACCTTC
CDR3aa: CASSLIPTLLTDTFNYGYTF

abundance: -
d_gene: -
v_gene: TRBV15
j_gene: TRBJ2-3
CDR3nt: TGTGCCACAGGACTTGGCGGGGTGAGGTATACGCAGTATTTT
CDR3aa: CATGLGGVRYTQYF

abundance: -
d_gene: -
v_gene: TRBV6-5
j_gene: TRBJ1-1
CDR3nt: TGTGCCAGCAGCTATGGATCAGGGTACACTGAAGCTTTCTTT
CDR3aa: CASSYGSGYTEAFF

abundance: -
d_gene: -
v_gene: TRBV15
j_gene: TRBJ2-6
CDR3nt: TGTGCCACCAGCAGCGGGGAAAGCTCTGGGGCCAACGTCCTGACTTTC
CDR3aa: CATSSGESSGANVLTF

abundance: -
d_gene: -
v_gene: TRBV6-5
j_gene: TRBJ2-2
CDR3nt: TGTGCCAGCGCCAGGACAGTGGCCGGGGAGCTGTTTTTT
CDR3aa: CASARTVAGELFF

abundance: -
d_gene: TRBD1
v_gene: TRBV28
j_gene: TRBJ1-6
CDR3nt: TGTGCCAGCAGTTTAATCTTCGGCAGGGGGGACGAGTCACCCCTCCACTTT
CDR3aa: CASSLIFGRGDESPLHF

abundance: once
d_gene: -
v_gene: TRBV27
j_gene: TRBJ1-2
CDR3nt: TGTGCCAGTATGAGTGTAAACTATGGCTACACCTTC
CDR3aa: CASMSVNYGYTF

abundance: -
d_gene: -
v_gene: TRBV7-9
j_gene: TRBJ2-5
CDR3nt: TGTGCCAGCAGCTTGACCGGGAAAGAGACCCAGTACTTC
CDR3aa: CASSLTGKETQYF

abundance: -
d_gene: -
v_gene: TRBV11-2
j_gene: TRBJ1-2
CDR3nt: TGTGCCAGCAGCCCCTGGAGGGACGATGGCTACACCTTC
CDR3aa: CASSPWRDDGYTF

abundance: -
d_gene: -
v_gene: TRBV7-9
j_gene: TRBJ1-6
CDR3nt: TGTGCCAGCAGCAGCCCAACCCACGCAGGGTGGGATAATTCACCCCTCCACTTT
CDR3aa: CASSSPTHAGWDNSPLHF

abundance: -
d_gene: TRBD2
v_gene: TRBV29-1
j_gene: TRBJ2-3
CDR3nt: TGCAGCGTTGAAGATAGCTTCCGCGGGAGGACAGCTAGCACAGATACGCAGTATTTT
CDR3aa: CSVEDSFRGRTASTDTQYF

abundance: -
d_gene: -
v_gene: TRBV15
j_gene: TRBJ1-1
CDR3nt: TGTGCCACCAGCAGAGGCCTGAACACTGAAGCTTTCTTT
CDR3aa: CATSRGLNTEAFF

abundance: -
d_gene: -
v_gene: TRBV28
j_gene: TRBJ2-7
CDR3nt: TGTGCCAGCAGACTCGGACGGAAAAACTACGAGCAGTACTTC
CDR3aa: CASRLGRKNYEQYF

abundance: -
d_gene: TRBD2
v_gene: TRBV28
j_gene: TRBJ2-1
CDR3nt: TGTGCCAGCAGAAGGGGCGGGACTAGCGGGAGGAGAAGTTACAATGAGCAGTTCTTC
CDR3aa: CASRRGGTSGRRSYNEQFF

abundance: -
d_gene: -
v_gene: TRBV7-9
j_gene: TRBJ2-7
CDR3nt: TGTGCCAGCAGCCTTAGCGGAGGGGACGAGCAGTACTTC
CDR3aa: CASSLSGGDEQYF

abundance: -
d_gene: -
v_gene: TRBV11-2
j_gene: TRBJ1-3
CDR3nt: TGTGCCAGCAGCTTAGGTCCCGAGTCTGGAAACACCATATATTTT
CDR3aa: CASSLGPESGNTIYF

abundance: few
d_gene: -
v_gene: TRBV27
j_gene: TRBJ1-2
CDR3nt: TGTGCCAGCAGTTTCCAGGGCAACTATGGCTACACCTTC
CDR3aa: CASSFQGNYGYTF

abundance: -
d_gene: -
v_gene: TRBV7-2
j_gene: TRBJ2-5
CDR3nt: TGTGCCAGCAGCACCCCCCACCAAGAGACCCAGTACTTC
CDR3aa: CASSTPHQETQYF

abundance: -
d_gene: TRBD2
v_gene: TRBV2
j_gene: TRBJ2-3
CDR3nt: TGTGCCAGCGAACTAGCGGGGGATTCCACAGATACGCAGTATTTT
CDR3aa: CASELAGDSTDTQYF

abundance: few
d_gene: TRBD1
v_gene: TRBV5-6
j_gene: TRBJ2-7
CDR3nt: TGTGCCAGCAGCTTGAAAACAGGGGGCCGGTACGAGCAGTACTTC
CDR3aa: CASSLKTGGRYEQYF

abundance: -
d_gene: -
v_gene: TRBV28
j_gene: TRBJ2-5
CDR3nt: TGTGCCAGCAGTTTATTGGGGCGTATGGGTATTTTAGAAGAGACCCAGTACTTC
CDR3aa: CASSLLGRMGILEETQYF

abundance: -
d_gene: -
v_gene: TRBV4-2
j_gene: TRBJ2-5
CDR3nt: TGTGCCAGCAGCCTTGGGGACGCACAAGAGACCCAGTACTTC
CDR3aa: CASSLGDAQETQYF

abundance: -
d_gene: -
v_gene: TRBV7-4
j_gene: TRBJ1-6
CDR3nt: TGTGCCAGCAGCTTAGCGGTCGGGAGTTCACCCCTCCACTTT
CDR3aa: CASSLAVGSSPLHF

abundance: -
d_gene: TRBD2
v_gene: TRBV7-2
j_gene: TRBJ2-7
CDR3nt: TGTGCCAGCAGCTTAAACAGTCTAGCGGGAGGGGGTTACGAGCAGTACTTC
CDR3aa: CASSLNSLAGGGYEQYF

abundance: -
d_gene: -
v_gene: TRBV28
j_gene: TRBJ1-1
CDR3nt: TGTGCCAGCAGACTCGGCCAAATCCCCAAGCGGAACACTGAAGCTTTCTTT
CDR3aa: CASRLGQIPKRNTEAFF

abundance: -
d_gene: -
v_gene: TRBV18
j_gene: TRBJ2-7
CDR3nt: TGTGCCAGCTCGGCAGAGGGGCAGGGCCACGAGCAGTACTTC
CDR3aa: CASSAEGQGHEQYF